Listed below are T cell receptor beta chains from one sample, sequenced in a study of blood T cell repertoires in COVID-19. Here immunoSEQ multiplex PCR was the method, and the copy in TCRdb shows in-frame clones only, minus some. The table records 120,000 or so clones, roughly 90% of them present only once. Sample: peripheral blood. These receptors all come from a woman older than 75 with acute or convalescent COVID-19. The CDR3 runs from the conserved cysteine through the conserved F or W. D genes are given only for firm matches. Clone size is shown for a subset of rows, as once, few, many or a class of expanded clone.

TRBV2	.	.	TRBJ1-2	CASRDDSLTNYGYTF	TGTGCCAGCAGAGACGACAGCCTCACTAACTATGGCTACACCTTC
TRBV7-2	.	.	TRBJ1-1	CASSPGVGITEAFF	TGTGCCAGCAGCCCCGGAGTCGGGATTACTGAAGCTTTCTTT
TRBV5-6	.	.	TRBJ1-1	CASSSRTGDRNTEAFF	TGTGCCAGCAGCTCGCGTACAGGTGACCGGAACACTGAAGCTTTCTTT
TRBV5-1	.	.	TRBJ1-1	CASRTEGATEAFF	TGCGCCAGCCGGACTGAGGGTGCCACTGAAGCTTTCTTT
TRBV7-2	.	.	TRBJ2-1	CASGGQNNEQFF	TGTGCCAGCGGAGGACAGAACAATGAGCAGTTCTTC
TRBV18	TRBD2	.	TRBJ2-3	CASSSGLAKPSTDTQYF	TGTGCCAGCTCGTCGGGACTAGCGAAACCTAGCACAGATACGCAGTATTTT
TRBV12-3/TRBV12-4	TRBD1	.	TRBJ1-2	CASSSGQVYGYTF	TGTGCCAGCAGCTCGGGACAGGTTTATGGCTACACCTTC
TRBV5-1	TRBD1	.	TRBJ1-2	CASSSGQGPWGGYTF	TGCGCCAGCAGCTCCGGACAGGGGCCATGGGGTGGCTACACCTTC
TRBV5-1	TRBD1	.	TRBJ1-1	CASRPDRGNTEAFF	TGCGCCAGCAGACCCGACAGGGGGAACACTGAAGCTTTCTTT
TRBV5-4	.	.	TRBJ2-5	CASSLLISRQETQYF	TGTGCCAGCAGCTTGTTGATAAGCCGTCAAGAGACCCAGTACTTC
TRBV7-6	.	.	TRBJ2-5	CASSLSQGTQYF	TGTGCCAGCAGCTTAAGTCAGGGGACCCAGTACTTC
TRBV9	TRBD2	once	TRBJ2-3	CASSVAGGLAGVVGTDTQYF	TGTGCCAGCAGCGTAGCTGGGGGACTAGCGGGAGTTGTTGGCACAGATACGCAGTATTTT
TRBV25-1	TRBD2	.	TRBJ2-4	CASSGSREGRYAKNIQYF	TGTGCCAGCAGTGGTAGTCGGGAGGGGAGGTATGCCAAAAACATTCAGTACTTC
TRBV10-3	.	once	TRBJ2-3	CAISPGQMSSTDTQYF	TGTGCCATCAGTCCGGGACAAATGTCTAGCACAGATACGCAGTATTTT
TRBV14	.	.	TRBJ1-4	CASSLSERGIATNEKLFF	TGTGCCAGCAGCCTATCCGAACGGGGAATTGCAACTAATGAAAAACTGTTTTTT
TRBV11-3	TRBD2	.	TRBJ2-1	CASSTRSGGGGNEQFF	TGTGCCAGCAGCACACGAAGCGGGGGCGGCGGCAATGAGCAGTTCTTC
TRBV9	.	.	TRBJ2-3	CASSVDPHRASTDTQYF	TGTGCCAGCAGCGTAGACCCCCACAGGGCGTCCACAGATACGCAGTATTTT
TRBV19	.	.	TRBJ1-5	CASSSRRDGGVQPQHF	TGTGCCAGTAGCTCCCGACGGGACGGGGGGGTGCAGCCCCAGCATTTT
TRBV9	.	.	TRBJ1-4	CASSATGVATNEKLFF	TGTGCCAGCAGCGCTACAGGAGTTGCAACTAATGAAAAACTGTTTTTT
TRBV5-6	.	.	TRBJ1-2	CASSLEAGTNYGYTF	TGTGCCAGCAGCTTGGAGGCAGGGACTAACTATGGCTACACCTTC
TRBV5-1	TRBD2	.	TRBJ2-7	CASSSPGGFHEQYF	TGCGCCAGCAGCTCACCGGGGGGTTTTCACGAGCAGTACTTC
TRBV19	TRBD1	.	TRBJ2-7	CASSIQGARFDEQYF	TGTGCCAGTAGTATACAGGGGGCGAGGTTCGACGAGCAGTACTTC
TRBV18	.	once	TRBJ1-2	CASSGDTRYGYTF	TGTGCCAGCTCGGGGGACACCCGCTATGGCTACACCTTC
TRBV7-9	TRBD1	.	TRBJ1-6	CASNFGTGHSPLHF	TGTGCCAGCAACTTCGGGACAGGGCATTCACCCCTCCACTTT
TRBV3-1/TRBV3-2	TRBD2	.	TRBJ2-1	CASSPAVAGSNEQFF	TGTGCCAGCAGCCCGGCGGTAGCGGGGTCAAATGAGCAGTTCTTC
TRBV18	TRBD1	.	TRBJ1-6	CASSAGQSNSPLHF	TGTGCCAGCTCAGCGGGACAGTCGAATTCACCCCTCCACTTT
TRBV9	TRBD2	.	TRBJ2-2	CASSVGPGLASGLFF	TGTGCCAGCAGCGTAGGGCCGGGACTAGCGAGTGGGCTGTTTTTT